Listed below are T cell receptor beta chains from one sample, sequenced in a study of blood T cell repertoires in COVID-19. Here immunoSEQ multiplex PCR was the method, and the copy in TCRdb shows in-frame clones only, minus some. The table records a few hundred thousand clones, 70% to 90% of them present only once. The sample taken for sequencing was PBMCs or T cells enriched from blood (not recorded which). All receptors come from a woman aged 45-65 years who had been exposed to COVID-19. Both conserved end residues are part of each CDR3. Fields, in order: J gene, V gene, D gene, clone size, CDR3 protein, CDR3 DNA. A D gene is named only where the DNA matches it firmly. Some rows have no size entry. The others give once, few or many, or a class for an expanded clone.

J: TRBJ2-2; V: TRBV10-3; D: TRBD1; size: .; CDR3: CAIKGAANTGELFF; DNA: TGTGCCATCAAGGGGGCCGCGAACACCGGGGAGCTGTTTTTT
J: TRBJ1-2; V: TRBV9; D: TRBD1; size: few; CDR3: CASSADPRGRTNGYTF; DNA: TGTGCCAGCAGCGCAGACCCCAGGGGGCGCACGAATGGCTACACCTTC
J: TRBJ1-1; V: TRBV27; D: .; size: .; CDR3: CASNAVLGPEAFF; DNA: TGTGCCAGCAACGCCGTTCTCGGTCCTGAAGCTTTCTTT
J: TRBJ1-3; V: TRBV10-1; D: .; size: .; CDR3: CASSEAGDGNTIYF; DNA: TGCGCCAGCAGTGAGGCAGGGGACGGAAACACCATATATTTT
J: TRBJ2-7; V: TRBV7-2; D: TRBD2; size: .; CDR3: CASSWTSGSYEQYF; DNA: TGTGCCAGCAGCTGGACTAGCGGATCCTACGAGCAGTACTTC
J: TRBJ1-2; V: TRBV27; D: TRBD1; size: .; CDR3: CASSPGQAYGYTF; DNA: TGTGCCAGCAGTCCGGGACAGGCCTATGGCTACACCTTC
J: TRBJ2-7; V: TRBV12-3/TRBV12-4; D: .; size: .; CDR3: CASSNQGYEQYF; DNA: TGTGCCAGCAGCAATCAGGGCTACGAGCAGTACTTC
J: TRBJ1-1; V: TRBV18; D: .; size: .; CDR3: CASSPGSGNTEAFF; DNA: TGTGCCAGCTCGCCGGGGTCGGGTAACACTGAAGCTTTCTTT
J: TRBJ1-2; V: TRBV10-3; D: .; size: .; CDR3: CAISESGVYTF; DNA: TGTGCCATCAGTGAGTCAGGAGTCTACACCTTC
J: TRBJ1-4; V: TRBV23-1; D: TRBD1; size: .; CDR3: CASSHTTGVNEKLFF; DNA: TGCGCCAGCAGTCATACGACAGGGGTTAATGAAAAACTGTTTTTT
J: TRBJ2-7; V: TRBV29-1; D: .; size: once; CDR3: CSARERTSYEQYF; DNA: TGCAGCGCCCGGGAGAGGACATCCTACGAGCAGTACTTC
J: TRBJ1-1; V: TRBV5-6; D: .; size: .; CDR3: CASSLYRTVEAFF; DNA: TGTGCCAGCAGCTTGTATAGGACAGTCGAAGCTTTCTTT
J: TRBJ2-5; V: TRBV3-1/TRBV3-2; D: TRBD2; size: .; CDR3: CASSRASGVETQYF; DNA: TGTGCCAGCAGCCGCGCTAGCGGGGTAGAGACCCAGTACTTC
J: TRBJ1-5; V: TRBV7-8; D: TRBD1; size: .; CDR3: CASSIRGSNQPQHF; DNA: TGTGCCAGCAGCATCAGGGGGTCCAATCAGCCCCAGCATTTT
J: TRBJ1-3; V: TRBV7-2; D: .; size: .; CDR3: CASSSSTGSGNTIYF; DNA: TGTGCCAGCAGCTCATCCACAGGGTCTGGAAACACCATATATTTT
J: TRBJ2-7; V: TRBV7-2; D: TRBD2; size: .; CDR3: CASSISSGGTGTYEQYF; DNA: TGTGCCAGCAGCATAAGTAGCGGGGGAACTGGGACCTACGAGCAGTACTTC
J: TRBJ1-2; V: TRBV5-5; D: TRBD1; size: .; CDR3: CASSSEGPGTGAYGYTF; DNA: TGTGCCAGCAGCTCGGAGGGCCCCGGGACAGGGGCCTATGGCTACACCTTC
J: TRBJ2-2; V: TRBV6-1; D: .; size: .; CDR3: CASSVRTAGTNTGELFF; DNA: TGTGCCAGCAGTGTCCGGACAGCCGGAACGAACACCGGGGAGCTGTTTTTT
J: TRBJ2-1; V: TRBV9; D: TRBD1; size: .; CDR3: CASSVVGTGGFEQFF; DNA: TGTGCCAGCAGCGTAGTAGGGACAGGGGGCTTTGAGCAGTTCTTC
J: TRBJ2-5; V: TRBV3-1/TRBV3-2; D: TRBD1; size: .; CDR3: CASSLGQGETQYF; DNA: TGTGCCAGCAGCCTAGGACAGGGAGAGACCCAGTACTTC
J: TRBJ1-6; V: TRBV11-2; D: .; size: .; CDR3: CASTSFSSYNSPLHF; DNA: TGTGCCAGCACGTCATTTAGCTCCTATAATTCACCCCTCCACTTT
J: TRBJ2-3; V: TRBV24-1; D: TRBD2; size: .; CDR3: CATSSGGRGTDTQYF; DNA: TGTGCCACCAGTTCGGGAGGGCGAGGAACAGATACGCAGTATTTT
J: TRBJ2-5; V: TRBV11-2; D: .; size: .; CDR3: CASSLISTSMETQYF; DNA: TGTGCCAGCAGCTTAATATCGACTAGTATGGAGACCCAGTACTTC
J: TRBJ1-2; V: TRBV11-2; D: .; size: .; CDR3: CASSLGLLYGYTF; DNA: TGTGCCAGCAGCTTAGGACTGCTCTATGGCTACACCTTC
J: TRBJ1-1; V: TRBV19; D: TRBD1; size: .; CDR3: CASRGQGAKTEAFF; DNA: TGTGCCAGTAGGGGACAGGGGGCGAAAACTGAAGCTTTCTTT
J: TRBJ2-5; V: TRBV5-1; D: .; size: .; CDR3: CASSRLGSDLIQETQYF; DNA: TGCGCCAGCAGCCGCCTTGGCAGCGATCTGATACAAGAGACCCAGTACTTC
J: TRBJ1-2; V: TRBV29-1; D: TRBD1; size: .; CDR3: CSVDQTGGYGYTF; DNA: TGCAGCGTTGACCAGACAGGGGGCTATGGCTACACCTTC
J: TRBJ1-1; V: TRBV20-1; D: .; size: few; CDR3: CSASGGQGNTEAFF; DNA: TGCAGTGCTAGTGGGGGGCAGGGGAACACTGAAGCTTTCTTT
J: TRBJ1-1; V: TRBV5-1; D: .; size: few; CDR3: CASSLRAGTEAFF; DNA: TGCGCCAGCAGCTTAAGGGCGGGCACTGAAGCTTTCTTT
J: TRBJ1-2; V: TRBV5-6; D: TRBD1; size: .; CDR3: CASRLDRGLGYTF; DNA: TGTGCCAGCAGGCTGGACAGGGGGCTGGGCTACACCTTC
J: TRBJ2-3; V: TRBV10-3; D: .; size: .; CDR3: CAISTAGTLVTDTQYF; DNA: TGTGCCATCAGTACAGCCGGGACACTAGTCACAGATACGCAGTATTTT
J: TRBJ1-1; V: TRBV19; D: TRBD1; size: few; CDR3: CASGTGGSEAFF; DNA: TGTGCCAGTGGAACAGGGGGGAGTGAAGCTTTCTTT
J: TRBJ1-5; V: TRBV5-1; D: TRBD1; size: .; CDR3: CASSFAGGSNQPQHF; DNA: TGCGCCAGCAGCTTCGCAGGGGGGAGCAATCAGCCCCAGCATTTT
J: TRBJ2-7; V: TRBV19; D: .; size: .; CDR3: CASSIGQGSSYEQYF; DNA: TGTGCCAGTAGTATCGGGCAGGGTAGCTCCTACGAGCAGTACTTC
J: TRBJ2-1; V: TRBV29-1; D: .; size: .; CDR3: CSVVRVNNEQFF; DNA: TGCAGCGTTGTTCGGGTCAACAATGAGCAGTTCTTC
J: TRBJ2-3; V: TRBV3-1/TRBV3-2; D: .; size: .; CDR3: CASSLRTAGTDTQYF; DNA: TGTGCCAGCAGCCTTCGGACGGCGGGAACAGATACGCAGTATTTT
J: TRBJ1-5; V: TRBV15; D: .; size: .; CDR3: CATSRGTPGSAQHF; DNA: TGTGCCACCAGCAGAGGGACCCCAGGGTCGGCCCAGCATTTT
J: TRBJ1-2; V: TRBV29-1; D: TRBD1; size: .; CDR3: CSGGQDYGYTF; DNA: TGCAGCGGTGGACAGGACTATGGCTACACCTTC
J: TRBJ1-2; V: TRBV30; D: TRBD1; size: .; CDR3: CAWSKGQGNYGYTF; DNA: TGTGCCTGGAGCAAGGGACAGGGGAACTATGGCTACACCTTC
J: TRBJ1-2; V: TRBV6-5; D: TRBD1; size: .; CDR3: CASSPRTGGDYGYTF; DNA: TGTGCCAGCAGTCCAAGGACAGGGGGCGACTATGGCTACACCTTC
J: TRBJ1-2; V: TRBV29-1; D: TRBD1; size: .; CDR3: CSVGGPGQANYGYTF; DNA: TGCAGCGTCGGCGGCCCGGGACAGGCTAACTATGGCTACACCTTC
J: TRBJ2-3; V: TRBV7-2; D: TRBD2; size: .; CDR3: CASSFRTSGVADTQYF; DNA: TGTGCCAGCAGCTTCCGAACTAGCGGGGTCGCAGATACGCAGTATTTT
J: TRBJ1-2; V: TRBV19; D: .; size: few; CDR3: CARRGGFNYGYTF; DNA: TGTGCCAGAAGGGGGGGGTTTAACTATGGCTACACCTTC
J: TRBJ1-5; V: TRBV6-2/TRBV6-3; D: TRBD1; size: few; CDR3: CASSYPTTGVRGPQHF; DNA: TGTGCCAGCAGTTACCCGACAACAGGGGTCAGGGGGCCCCAGCATTTT
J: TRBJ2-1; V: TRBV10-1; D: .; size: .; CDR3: CASSGQGGSYNEQFF; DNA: TGCGCCAGCAGTGGGCAGGGGGGCTCCTACAATGAGCAGTTCTTC
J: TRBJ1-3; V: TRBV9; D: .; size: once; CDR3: CASNPRWGRGNTIYF; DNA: TGTGCCAGCAATCCTCGATGGGGGCGTGGAAACACCATATATTTT
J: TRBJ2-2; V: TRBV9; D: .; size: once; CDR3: CASSAGGGANTGELFF; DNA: TGTGCCAGCAGCGCAGGAGGGGGGGCGAACACCGGGGAGCTGTTTTTT
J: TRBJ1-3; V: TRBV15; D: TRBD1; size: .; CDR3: CATSREPMTGRGNTIYF; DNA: TGTGCCACCAGCAGAGAACCTATGACAGGGAGGGGAAACACCATATATTTT
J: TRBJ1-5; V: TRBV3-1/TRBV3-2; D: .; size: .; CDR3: CASSQGTGWGSDQPQHF; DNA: TGTGCCAGCAGCCAAGGAACAGGGTGGGGCTCCGATCAGCCCCAGCATTTT
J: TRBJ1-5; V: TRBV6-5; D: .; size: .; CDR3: CASTRGGVGQPQHF; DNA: TGTGCCAGCACCCGGGGGGGGGTCGGTCAGCCCCAGCATTTT
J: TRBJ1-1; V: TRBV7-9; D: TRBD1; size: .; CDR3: CATQNRGRNEAFF; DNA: TGTGCCACCCAAAACAGGGGGCGAAATGAAGCTTTCTTT
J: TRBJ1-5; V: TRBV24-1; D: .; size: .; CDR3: CATSRGREEPQHF; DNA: TGTGCCACCAGCCGGGGGAGAGAGGAGCCCCAGCATTTT
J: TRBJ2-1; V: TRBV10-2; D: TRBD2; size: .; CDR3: CASSELASGGDNEQFF; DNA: TGCGCCAGCAGTGAGTTGGCTAGCGGGGGGGACAATGAGCAGTTCTTC